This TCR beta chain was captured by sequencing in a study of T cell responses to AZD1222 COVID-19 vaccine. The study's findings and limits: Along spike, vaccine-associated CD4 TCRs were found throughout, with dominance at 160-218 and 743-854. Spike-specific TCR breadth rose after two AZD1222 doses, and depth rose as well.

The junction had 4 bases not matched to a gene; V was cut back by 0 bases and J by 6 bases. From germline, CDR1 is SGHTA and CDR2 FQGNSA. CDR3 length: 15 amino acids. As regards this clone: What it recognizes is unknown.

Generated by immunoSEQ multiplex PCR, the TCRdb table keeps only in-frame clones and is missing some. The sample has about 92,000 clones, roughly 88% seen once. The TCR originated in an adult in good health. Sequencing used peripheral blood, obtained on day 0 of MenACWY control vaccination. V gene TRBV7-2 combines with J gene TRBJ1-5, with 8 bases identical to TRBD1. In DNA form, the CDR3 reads TGTGCCAGCAGCTTAGCGGGACAGGTCGCTCAGCCCCAGCATTTT. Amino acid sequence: CASSLAGQVAQPQHF.